This TCR beta chain was found in a study of blood T cell repertoires in COVID-19. Study-level information: Samples came from the United States, Italy and Spain, spanning acute and convalescent COVID-19. From T cells, B-cell-depleted T cells, or PBMCs came the material, which was cDNA or gDNA.

One Seattle source followed patients from active infection through their disease course. V shed 3 bases and J shed 7 bases, with 7 bases lying between them. Germline loops: CDR1 MGHDK, CDR2 SYGVNS. This CDR3 has 13 residues. TCRdb's table, derived via immunoSEQ multiplex PCR, lists solely in-frame clones and lacks some. The sample holds 300,000 or so clones, 85% to 90% seen once. V and J are TRBV25-1 and TRBJ1-6; tentative D call: TRBD1 (6 bases). Material: peripheral blood. This receptor was obtained from a woman aged 30 to 39 with COVID-19, enrolled during active disease. Here the CDR3 reads CASSDQGNSPLHF. In nucleotides, the CDR3 is TGTGCCAGCAGTGATCAGGGGAATTCACCCCTCCACTTT.